This TCR beta chain was recovered during a study of Graves' ophthalmopathy and Graves' hyperthyroidism. For repertoire sequencing, the TCR beta CDR3 regions were amplified from RNA transcripts. The authors performed first-round RT-PCR with HTBI primers and then a second-round multiplex PCR. One entry per CDR3 protein, called by TCRdb with MiXCR from the multiplex PCR reads. The sample holds approximately 1.2 million distinct CDR3 sequences, roughly two fifths seen once. The CDR3 is made up of 16 amino acids. From germline, CDR1 is ENHRY and CDR2 SYGVKD. V was trimmed by 0 bases and J by 4 bases, leaving 15 bases between them. This clonotype was seen repeatedly, ten times or more. The antigen is undetermined. Study-level points and caveats: Also, most clonotypes expanded in the thyroid above 0.001 frequency appeared in blood.

The authors enrolled newly diagnosed hyperthyroidism patients aged 18 to 65 with under 2 months' duration. Lactation, pregnancy, uncontrolled infections and other autoimmune diseases were all grounds for excluding patients. This receptor was obtained from an adult man with Graves' hyperthyroidism. The gene calls are TRBV10-3 and TRBJ2-5; D is possibly TRBD2 (5 bases). The specimen was peripheral blood or thyroid tissue (not recorded which). The CDR3 nucleotides read TGTGCCATCAGTGAGTCACTCAGCGGCCAGAGAGAGACCCAGTACTTC. Translation gives CAISESLSGQRETQYF.